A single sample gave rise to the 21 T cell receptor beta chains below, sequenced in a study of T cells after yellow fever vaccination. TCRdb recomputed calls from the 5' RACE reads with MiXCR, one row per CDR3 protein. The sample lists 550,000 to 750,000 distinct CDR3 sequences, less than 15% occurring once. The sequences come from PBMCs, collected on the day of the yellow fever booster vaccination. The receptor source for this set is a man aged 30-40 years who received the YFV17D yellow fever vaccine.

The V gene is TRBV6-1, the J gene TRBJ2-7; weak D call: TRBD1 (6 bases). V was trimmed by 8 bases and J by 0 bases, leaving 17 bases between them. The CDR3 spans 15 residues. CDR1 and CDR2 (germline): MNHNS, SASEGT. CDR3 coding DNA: TGTGCCAGCCGACCTCTCCCAGGGGTCTCCTACGAGCAGTACTTC. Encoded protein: CASRPLPGVSYEQYF.

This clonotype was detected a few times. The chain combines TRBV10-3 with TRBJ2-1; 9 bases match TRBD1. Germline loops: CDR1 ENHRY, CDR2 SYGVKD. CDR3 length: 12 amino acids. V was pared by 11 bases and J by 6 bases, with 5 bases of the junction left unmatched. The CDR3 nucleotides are TGTGCCGTCCGACAGGGGGTCAATGAGCAGTTCTTC. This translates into CAVRQGVNEQFF.

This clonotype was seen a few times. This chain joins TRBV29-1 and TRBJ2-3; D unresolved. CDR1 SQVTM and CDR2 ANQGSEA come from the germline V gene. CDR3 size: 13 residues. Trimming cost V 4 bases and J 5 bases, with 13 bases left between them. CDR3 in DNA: TGCAGCGTTGTTAAGGGTCCCATAGATACGCAGTATTTT. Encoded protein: CSVVKGPIDTQYF.

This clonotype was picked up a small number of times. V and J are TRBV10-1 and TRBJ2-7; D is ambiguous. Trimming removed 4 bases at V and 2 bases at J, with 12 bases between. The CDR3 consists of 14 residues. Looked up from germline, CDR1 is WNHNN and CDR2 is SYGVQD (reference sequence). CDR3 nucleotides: TGCGCCAGCAGTGGCCGTCAGCCGCCCTACGAGCAGTACTTC. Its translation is CASSGRQPPYEQYF.

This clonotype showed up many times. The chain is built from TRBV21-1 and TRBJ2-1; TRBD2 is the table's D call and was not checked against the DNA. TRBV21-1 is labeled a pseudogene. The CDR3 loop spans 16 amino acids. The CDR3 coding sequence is TGTGCCAGCAGCACCCTGGGAAGGCCGGGAGTGGTTGAGCAGTTCTTC. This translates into CASSTLGRPGVVEQFF.

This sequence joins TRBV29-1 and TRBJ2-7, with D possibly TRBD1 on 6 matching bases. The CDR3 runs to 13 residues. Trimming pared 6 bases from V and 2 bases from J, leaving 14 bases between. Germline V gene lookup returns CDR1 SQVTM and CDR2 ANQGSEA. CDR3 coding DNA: TGCAGCGTCCGAGACAGGCGGACCTACGAGCAGTACTTC. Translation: CSVRDRRTYEQYF.

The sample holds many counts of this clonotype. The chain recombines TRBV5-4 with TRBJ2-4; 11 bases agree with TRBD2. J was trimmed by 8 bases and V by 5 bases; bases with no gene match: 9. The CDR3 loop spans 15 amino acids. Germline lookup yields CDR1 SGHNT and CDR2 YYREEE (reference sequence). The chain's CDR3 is CASSTDSGRGYIQYF. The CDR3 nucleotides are TGTGCCAGCAGTACTGATAGCGGGAGGGGATACATTCAGTACTTC.

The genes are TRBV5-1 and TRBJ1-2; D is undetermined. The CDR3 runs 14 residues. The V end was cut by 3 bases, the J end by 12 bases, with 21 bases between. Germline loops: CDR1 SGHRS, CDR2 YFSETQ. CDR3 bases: TGCGCCAGCAGCTCCCCGGAGCACGCATCTCAGGACACCTTC. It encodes CASSSPEHASQDTF. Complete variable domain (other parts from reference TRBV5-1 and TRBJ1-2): KAGVTQTPRYLIKTRGQQVTLSCSPISGHRSVSWYQQTPGQGLQFLFEYFSETQRNKGNFPGRFSGRQFSNSRSEMNVSTLELGDSALYLCASSSPEHASQDTFGSGTRLTVV.

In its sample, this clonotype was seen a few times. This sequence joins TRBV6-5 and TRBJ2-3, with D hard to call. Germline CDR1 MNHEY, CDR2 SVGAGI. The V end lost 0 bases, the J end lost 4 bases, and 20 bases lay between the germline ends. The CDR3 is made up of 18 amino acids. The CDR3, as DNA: TGTGCCAGCAGTTACTCCCCAGAATGGCAGGCTAGTCCAGATACGCAGTATTTT. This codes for CASSYSPEWQASPDTQYF.

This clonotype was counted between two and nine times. CDR3 in amino acids: CASRPSGRAGGELFF. The CDR3 DNA follows: TGTGCCAGCAGACCTAGCGGGAGGGCTGGCGGGGAGCTGTTTTTT. V and J are TRBV6-2 or TRBV6-3 and TRBJ2-2; TRBD2 agrees at 12 bases. CDR1 is MNHEY and CDR2 is SVGEGT in the germline V gene. The trim removed 6 bases at V and 7 bases at J, leaving 6 bases unmatched. The CDR3 totals 15 residues.

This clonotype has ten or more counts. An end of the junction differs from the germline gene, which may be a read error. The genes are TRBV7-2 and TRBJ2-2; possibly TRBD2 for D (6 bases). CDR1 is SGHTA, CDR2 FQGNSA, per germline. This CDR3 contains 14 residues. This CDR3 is CASSLGLTTGELFF. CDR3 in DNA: TGCGCCAGCAGCCTGGGACTTACCACCGGGGAGCTGTTTTTT.

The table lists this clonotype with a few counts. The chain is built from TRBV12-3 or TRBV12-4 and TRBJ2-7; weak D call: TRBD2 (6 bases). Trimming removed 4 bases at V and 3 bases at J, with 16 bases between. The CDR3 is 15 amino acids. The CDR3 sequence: CASSSTPTSIYEQYF. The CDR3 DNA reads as TGTGCCAGCAGTTCTACTCCGACTAGTATCTACGAGCAGTACTTC.

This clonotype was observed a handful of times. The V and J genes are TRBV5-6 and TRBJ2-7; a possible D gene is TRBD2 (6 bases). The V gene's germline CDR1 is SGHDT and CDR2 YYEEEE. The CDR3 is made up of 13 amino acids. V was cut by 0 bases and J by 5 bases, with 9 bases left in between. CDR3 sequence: CASSLDGSHEQYF. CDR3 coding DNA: TGTGCCAGCAGCTTGGACGGGAGTCACGAGCAGTACTTC.

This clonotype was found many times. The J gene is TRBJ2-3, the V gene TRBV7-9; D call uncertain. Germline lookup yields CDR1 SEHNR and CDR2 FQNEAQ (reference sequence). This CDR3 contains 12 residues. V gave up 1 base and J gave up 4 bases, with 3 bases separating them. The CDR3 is CASSLVPDTQYF. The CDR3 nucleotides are TGTGCCAGCAGCTTAGTTCCAGATACGCAGTATTTT.

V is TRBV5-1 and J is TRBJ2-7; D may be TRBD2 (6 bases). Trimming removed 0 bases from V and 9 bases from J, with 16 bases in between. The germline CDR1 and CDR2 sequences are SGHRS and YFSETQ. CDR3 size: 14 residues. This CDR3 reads CASSLGGTPPLQYF. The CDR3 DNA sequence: TGCGCCAGCAGCTTGGGAGGGACTCCTCCCCTGCAGTACTTC.

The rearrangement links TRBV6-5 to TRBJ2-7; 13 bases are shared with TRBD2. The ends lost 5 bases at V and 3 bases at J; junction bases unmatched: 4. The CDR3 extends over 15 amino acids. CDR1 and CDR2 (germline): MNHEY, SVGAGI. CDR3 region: CASSNGLAGDYEQYF. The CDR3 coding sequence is TGTGCCAGCAGTAACGGACTAGCGGGAGACTACGAGCAGTACTTC.

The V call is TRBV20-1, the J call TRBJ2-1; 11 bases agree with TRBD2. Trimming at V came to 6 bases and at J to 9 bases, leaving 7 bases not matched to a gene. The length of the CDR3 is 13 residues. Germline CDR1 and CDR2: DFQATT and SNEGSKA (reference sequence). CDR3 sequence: CSAPGTSGLEQFF. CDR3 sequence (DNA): TGCAGTGCCCCGGGGACTAGCGGCCTTGAGCAGTTCTTC.

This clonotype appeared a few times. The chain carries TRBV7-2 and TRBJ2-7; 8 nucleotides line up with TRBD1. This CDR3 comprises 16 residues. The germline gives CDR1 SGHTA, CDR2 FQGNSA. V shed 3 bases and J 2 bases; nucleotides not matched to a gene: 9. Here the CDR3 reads CASSLALPGQAYEQYF. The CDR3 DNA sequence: TGTGCCAGCAGCTTGGCCCTCCCGGGACAGGCCTACGAGCAGTACTTC.

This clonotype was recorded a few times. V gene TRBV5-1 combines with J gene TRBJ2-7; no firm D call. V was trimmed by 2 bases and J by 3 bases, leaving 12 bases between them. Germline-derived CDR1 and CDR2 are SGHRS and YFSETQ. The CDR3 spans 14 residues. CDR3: CASSFAPGDYEQYF. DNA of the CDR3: TGCGCCAGCAGCTTCGCCCCTGGTGACTACGAGCAGTACTTC.

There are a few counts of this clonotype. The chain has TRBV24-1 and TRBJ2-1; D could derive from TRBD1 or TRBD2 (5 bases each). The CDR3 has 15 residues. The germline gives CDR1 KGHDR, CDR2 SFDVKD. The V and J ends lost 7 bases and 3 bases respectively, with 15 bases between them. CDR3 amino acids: CATSEGRGHYNEQFF. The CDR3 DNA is TGTGCCACCAGCGAGGGAAGGGGTCACTACAATGAGCAGTTCTTC.

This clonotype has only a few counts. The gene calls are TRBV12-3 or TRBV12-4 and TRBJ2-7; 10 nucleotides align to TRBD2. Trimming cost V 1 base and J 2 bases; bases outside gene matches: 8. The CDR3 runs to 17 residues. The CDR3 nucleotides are TGTGCCAGCAGTTTAGGGACTAGCGGCTTACAACCCTACGAGCAGTACTTC. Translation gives CASSLGTSGLQPYEQYF.